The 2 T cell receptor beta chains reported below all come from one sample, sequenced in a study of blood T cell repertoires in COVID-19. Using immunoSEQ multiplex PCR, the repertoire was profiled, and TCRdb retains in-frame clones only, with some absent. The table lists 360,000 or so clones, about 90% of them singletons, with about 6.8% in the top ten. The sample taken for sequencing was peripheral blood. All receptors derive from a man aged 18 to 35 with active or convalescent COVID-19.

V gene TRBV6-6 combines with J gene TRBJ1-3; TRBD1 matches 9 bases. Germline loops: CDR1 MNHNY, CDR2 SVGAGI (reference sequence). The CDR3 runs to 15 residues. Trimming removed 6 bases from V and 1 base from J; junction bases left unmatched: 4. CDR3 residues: CASRDGTGSGNTIYF. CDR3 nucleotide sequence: TGTGCCAGCAGGGATGGGACAGGGTCTGGAAACACCATATATTTT.

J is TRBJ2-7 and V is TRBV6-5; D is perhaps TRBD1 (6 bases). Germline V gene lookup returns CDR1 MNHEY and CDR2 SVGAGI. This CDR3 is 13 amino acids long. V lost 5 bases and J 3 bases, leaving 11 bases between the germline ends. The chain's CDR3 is CASSQSDSYEQYF. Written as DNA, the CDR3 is TGTGCCAGCAGTCAGTCGGACAGCTACGAGCAGTACTTC.